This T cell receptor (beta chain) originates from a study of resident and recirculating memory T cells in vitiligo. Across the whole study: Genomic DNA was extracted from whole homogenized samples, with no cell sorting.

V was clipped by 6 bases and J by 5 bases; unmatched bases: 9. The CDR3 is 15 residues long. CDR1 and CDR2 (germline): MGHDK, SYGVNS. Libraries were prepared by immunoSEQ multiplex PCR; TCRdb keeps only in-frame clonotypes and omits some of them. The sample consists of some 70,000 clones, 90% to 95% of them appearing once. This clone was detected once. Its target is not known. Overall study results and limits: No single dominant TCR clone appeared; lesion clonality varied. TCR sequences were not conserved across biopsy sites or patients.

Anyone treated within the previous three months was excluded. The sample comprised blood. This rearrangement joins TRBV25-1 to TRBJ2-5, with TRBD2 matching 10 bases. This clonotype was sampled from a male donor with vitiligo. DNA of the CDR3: TGTGCCAGCAGCCTGGGACTTAGCGGGAGGGAGACCCAGTACTTC. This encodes CASSLGLSGRETQYF.